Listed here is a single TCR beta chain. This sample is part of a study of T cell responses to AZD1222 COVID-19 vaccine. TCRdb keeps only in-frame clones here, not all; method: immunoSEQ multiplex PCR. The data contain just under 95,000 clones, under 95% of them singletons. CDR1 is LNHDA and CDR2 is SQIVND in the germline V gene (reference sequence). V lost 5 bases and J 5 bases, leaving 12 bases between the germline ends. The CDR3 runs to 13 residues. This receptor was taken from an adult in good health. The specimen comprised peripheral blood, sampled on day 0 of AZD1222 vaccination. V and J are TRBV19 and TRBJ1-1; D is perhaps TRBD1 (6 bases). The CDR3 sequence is CASSGGQLTEAFF. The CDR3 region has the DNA TGTGCCAGTAGTGGGGGGCAGCTGACTGAAGCTTTCTTT.